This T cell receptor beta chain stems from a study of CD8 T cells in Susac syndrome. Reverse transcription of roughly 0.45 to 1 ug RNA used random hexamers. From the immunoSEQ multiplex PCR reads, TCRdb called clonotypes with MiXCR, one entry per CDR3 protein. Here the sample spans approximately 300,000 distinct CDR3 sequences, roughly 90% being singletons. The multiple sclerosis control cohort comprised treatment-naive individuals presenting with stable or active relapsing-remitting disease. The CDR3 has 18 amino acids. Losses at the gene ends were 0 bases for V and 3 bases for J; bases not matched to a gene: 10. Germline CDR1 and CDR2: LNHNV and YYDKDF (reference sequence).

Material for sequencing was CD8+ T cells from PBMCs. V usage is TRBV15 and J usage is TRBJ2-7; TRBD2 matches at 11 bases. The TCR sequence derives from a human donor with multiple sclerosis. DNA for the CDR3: TGTGCCACCAGCAGAGACAAAAACTCCGGGACTAGCGGCTACGAGCAGTACTTC. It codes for CATSRDKNSGTSGYEQYF.